The TCR beta chain under discussion was sequenced for a study of blood T cell repertoires in COVID-19. Study context: Samples of COVID-19 (acute and convalescent) were obtained from the United States, Italy and Spain.

Participant reports of clinical history set cohort assignment. Symptom resolution, clearance, or two negative PCRs marked the recovered donors of Cohort 3. In the source study's methods: Researchers report that nucleated cell counts were estimated from reference gene primer amplification. Measured with immunoSEQ multiplex PCR; TCRdb has only the in-frame clones, and not every one. V, J and clone size are taken as reported in that table, and D and trimming were inferred from the DNA itself. This sample yields approximately 210,000 clones, of which about 90% are seen a single time; approximately 8.2% belongs to the top ten. Germline V CDR1 and CDR2: KGHDR, SFDVKD. The CDR3 is 16 residues long. V shed 5 bases and J 6 bases; nucleotides not matched to a gene: 11.

The genes are TRBV24-1 and TRBJ2-2, with TRBD2 matching 7 bases. Input material: PBMCs or T cells enriched from blood (not recorded which). The clonotype comes from a woman younger than 30 who had recovered from COVID-19. CDR3 bases: TGTGCCACCAGTGTGCCGGGGACTAAGTCCCCCGGGGAGCTGTTTTTT. This gives the protein CATSVPGTKSPGELFF.